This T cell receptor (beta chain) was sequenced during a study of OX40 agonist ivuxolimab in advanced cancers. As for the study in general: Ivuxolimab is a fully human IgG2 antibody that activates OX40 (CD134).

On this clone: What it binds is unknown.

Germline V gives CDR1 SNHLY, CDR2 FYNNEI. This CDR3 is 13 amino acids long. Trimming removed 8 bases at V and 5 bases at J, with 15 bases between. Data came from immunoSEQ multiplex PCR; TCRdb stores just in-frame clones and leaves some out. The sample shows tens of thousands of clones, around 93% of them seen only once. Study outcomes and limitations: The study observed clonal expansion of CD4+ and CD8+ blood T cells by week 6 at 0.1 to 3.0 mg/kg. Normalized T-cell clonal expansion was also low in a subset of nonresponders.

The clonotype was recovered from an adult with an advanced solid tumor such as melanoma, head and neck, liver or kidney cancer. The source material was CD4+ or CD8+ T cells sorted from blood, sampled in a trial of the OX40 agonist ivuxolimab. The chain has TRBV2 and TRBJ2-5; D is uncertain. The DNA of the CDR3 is TGTGCCAGCCTAGGACCCGCCGAGGAGACCCAGTACTTC. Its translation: CASLGPAEETQYF.